This TCR beta chain appears in the sequencing data of a study of T cells in Graves' hyperthyroidism and ophthalmopathy. For the study at large: Initial diagnosis, before any treatment, was when peripheral blood was collected. Study-level findings and limits: Ophthalmopathy onset followed model prediction by a median roughly 6.5 months. A model using 13 V-J features told ophthalmopathy apart from stable hyperthyroidism. The majority of expanded thyroid clonotypes above 0.001 also appeared in blood.

Amplified regions were TCR beta CDR3 sequences from RNA transcripts. The HTBI set primed first-round TCR CDR3 RT-PCR. TCRdb recomputed calls from the multiplex PCR reads with MiXCR, one row per CDR3 protein. The repertoire holds under 400,000 distinct CDR3 sequences, approximately 16% seen once, with under 25% in the top ten. This clonotype was counted only a few times. Its matching antigen is unknown. This may stem from a read error, because a much larger clone lies one nucleotide away. CDR3 length: 13 residues. Germline CDR1 DFQATT, CDR2 SNEGSKA (reference sequence). Sequencing was carried out using blood. The clonotype originates from a woman aged 60 to 75 with Graves' ophthalmopathy. The V gene is TRBV20-1, the J gene TRBJ2-1; tentatively, D is TRBD1 or TRBD2 (6 bases each). In nucleotides, the CDR3 is TGCAGTACTAGGGGGGACCCCCTTGTCGAGCAGTTCTTC. It translates to CSTRGDPLVEQFF.